The 9 T cell receptor beta chains below were found in one sample sequenced in a study of cytomegalovirus exposure and HLA in healthy donors. It was with 60 Vbeta and 13 Jbeta primers that the PCR ran. Produced via immunoSEQ multiplex PCR; TCRdb's table is partial and in-frame only. The repertoire has about 150,000 clones, over 60% of them found once; the top ten carry 2.1%. What was sequenced was PBMCs. These receptors were obtained from a man aged 35-49 years in good health and CMV-seronegative.

The V gene is TRBV7-2, the J gene TRBJ1-4; perhaps TRBD1 as D (6 bases). Germline loops: CDR1 SGHTA, CDR2 FQGNSA. The CDR3 has 14 residues. Trimming shortened V by 1 base and J by 3 bases, and 6 bases separated the two germline ends. DNA for the CDR3: TGTGCCAGCAGCTTAGGGGGGCCTAATGAAAAACTGTTTTTT. Translating gives CASSLGGPNEKLFF. The variable domain in full, with the rest retrieved from reference TRBV7-2 and TRBJ1-4, is GAGVSQSPSNKVTEKGKDVELRCDPISGHTALYWYRQSLGQGLEFLIYFQGNSAPDKSGLPSDRFSAERTGGSVSTLTIQRTQQEDSAVYLCASSLGGPNEKLFFGSGTQLSVL.

V and J are TRBV2 and TRBJ1-5, with D possibly TRBD1 on 6 matching bases. The CDR3 totals 16 residues. In germline, CDR1 is SNHLY, CDR2 FYNNEI. Trimming shortened V by 4 bases and J by 4 bases, and 17 bases separated the two germline ends. The CDR3 coding sequence is TGTGCCAGCAGTGTACAGGGAAGGACGACTAATCAGCCCCAGCATTTT. It yields the protein CASSVQGRTTNQPQHF.

The V call is TRBV4-1, the J call TRBJ2-1; D perhaps matches TRBD2 (6 bases). The CDR3 sequence is 19 residues long. V lost 4 bases to trimming and J lost 0 bases, with 22 bases between them. Germline assignment: CDR1 MGHRA and CDR2 YSYEKL. The CDR3 loop reads CASSLKSGLLAASYNEQFF. The CDR3 coding sequence is TGCGCCAGCAGCCTCAAAAGTGGCTTACTAGCCGCCTCCTACAATGAGCAGTTCTTC.

This clone was observed a handful of times. The J gene is TRBJ1-6, the V gene TRBV7-9; TRBD1 aligns across 9 bases. CDR3 length equals 16 residues. Germline CDR1 reads SEHNR; CDR2 reads FQNEAQ (reference sequence). V lost 2 bases and J lost 3; bases outside the gene matches: 2. In DNA form, the CDR3 reads TGTGCCAGCAGCTTACAGGGACAGGGCTATAATTCACCCCTCCACTTT. It encodes CASSLQGQGYNSPLHF.

The chain carries TRBV11-2 and TRBJ2-2; D call uncertain. From germline, CDR1 is SGHAT and CDR2 FQNNGV. V dropped 2 bases and J dropped 4 bases, with 14 bases sitting between them. The CDR3 contains 16 residues. This CDR3 is CASSLLARRATGELFF. The CDR3, as DNA: TGTGCCAGCAGCTTATTGGCGCGGCGTGCCACCGGGGAGCTGTTTTTT.

This clone was counted once. Other DNA sequences of this sample code for an identical CDR3. V gene TRBV7-2 combines with J gene TRBJ1-2; 8 bases align to TRBD1. The germline gives CDR1 SGHTA, CDR2 FQGNSA. This CDR3 is built from 13 residues. Germline trimming cut 1 base from V and 6 bases from J; bases unmatched to any gene: 1. Here the CDR3 DNA reads TGTGCCAGCAGCTTAGGGACAGGGAATGGCTACACCTTC. Translated: CASSLGTGNGYTF.

V is TRBV7-2 and J is TRBJ1-5; tentatively, D is TRBD1 (6 bases). Germline CDR1 reads SGHTA; CDR2 reads FQGNSA. The V gene lost 5 bases and the J gene lost 3 bases, with 8 bases spanning the gap. The CDR3 runs 13 residues. The CDR3 DNA follows: TGTGCCAGCAGCGGACAGCTCAATCAGCCCCAGCATTTT. Protein: CASSGQLNQPQHF.

This rearrangement joins TRBV29-1 to TRBJ2-3; 7 nucleotides align to TRBD2. Germline assignment: CDR1 SQVTM and CDR2 ANQGSEA. This CDR3 spans 14 amino acids. V lost 3 bases to trimming and J lost 2 bases; unmatched junction nucleotides: 5. The CDR3 DNA reads TGCAGCGTTGAGGGGGGGACGCACACAGATACGCAGTATTTT. Translated: CSVEGGTHTDTQYF.

The chain carries TRBV5-1 and TRBJ2-7, with TRBD2 matching over 15 bases. The CDR3 runs to 15 residues. The V gene's germline CDR1 is SGHRS and CDR2 YFSETQ. The ends lost 4 bases at V and 5 bases at J; junction bases unmatched: 4. CDR3 coding DNA: TGCGCCAGCAGCCCCGGACTAGCGGGGGGGCACGAGCAGTACTTC. It codes for CASSPGLAGGHEQYF.